These 15 T cell receptor beta chains came from one sample sequenced in a study of T cells in Graves' hyperthyroidism and ophthalmopathy (dated by TCRdb to between 2018 and 2021). The library was made by multiplex PCR. The data were produced on an Illumina HiSeq 2000. The TCR beta CDR3 regions were amplified from RNA transcripts. The TCR CDR3 was subjected to a first round of RT-PCR using the HTBI primer set and the Qiagen OneStep RT-PCR kit. Using fastp trimming at Q25 and MiXCR clonotype assembly, TCRdb reanalyzed the public sequencing data and kept in-frame beta chains. When rows share a CDR3 protein, they turn into one entry using the most common DNA and genes. The sample data list some 700,000 distinct CDR3 sequences, and about 18% of these were observed just once. Roughly 16% of the sample is taken by the ten largest. Specimen: blood. These receptors were obtained from a man aged 45-65 years with Graves' hyperthyroidism.

This clonotype was seen at least ten times. The rearrangement uses TRBV20-1 and TRBJ2-3, with 7 bases aligning to TRBD1. The CDR3 runs to 17 residues. The V segment lost 5 bases and the J segment 2 bases; nucleotides outside the gene matches: 16. Germline-derived CDR1 and CDR2 are DFQATT and SNEGSKA (reference sequence). The CDR3: CSAHFVGTAINTDTQYF. The CDR3 DNA sequence: TGCAGTGCTCATTTCGTCGGGACAGCTATAAACACAGATACGCAGTATTTT.

This clonotype was counted many times. The chain is built from TRBV27 and TRBJ2-6; possible D gene TRBD2, 7 bases. This CDR3 has 19 residues. CDR1 is MNHEY, CDR2 SMNVEV, per germline (reference sequence). V was trimmed by 0 bases and J by 0 bases, leaving 15 bases between them. CDR3 nucleotides: TGTGCCAGCAGTTTATCAGGGGGGGGGTCCGACTCTGGGGCCAACGTCCTGACTTTC. As protein: CASSLSGGGSDSGANVLTF.

The table lists this clonotype with many counts. The J gene is TRBJ2-5, the V gene TRBV7-9; tentatively, D is TRBD2 (5 bases). The V gene's germline CDR1 is SEHNR and CDR2 FQNEAQ (reference sequence). The CDR3 extends over 14 amino acids. The V end lost 4 bases, the J end lost 4 bases, and 13 bases lay between the germline ends. The CDR3 here is CASSSYTRPETQYF. The DNA of the CDR3 is TGTGCCAGCAGCTCCTATACTAGACCAGAGACCCAGTACTTC.

The genes are TRBV7-3 and TRBJ2-7; 9 bases are shared with TRBD2. J was trimmed by 2 bases and V by 1 base; bases with no gene match: 3. CDR1 and CDR2 from the germline V gene are SGHTA and FQGTGA. The CDR3 contains 15 residues. DNA for the CDR3: TGTGCCAGCAGCTTAATGGCGGGAGGGCCCTACGAGCAGTACTTC. This encodes CASSLMAGGPYEQYF.

A word on this clonotype: One base away lies a much larger clone, so this may be a sequencing read error. The chain combines TRBV12-3 or TRBV12-4 with TRBJ1-5; D is unresolved. V lost 6 bases and J 0 bases, leaving 15 bases between the germline ends. This CDR3 is 16 amino acids long. CDR3 sequence: CASSEDAPYSNQPQHF. The CDR3 DNA reads as TGTGCCAGCAGCGAAGACGCTCCTTATAGCAATCAGCCCCAGCATTTT.

This clonotype was recorded at least ten times. The chain employs TRBV28 and TRBJ1-5; 7 positions match TRBD1. This CDR3 is built from 18 residues. Germline CDR1 reads MDHEN; CDR2 reads SYDVKM. V shed 8 bases, J shed 0 bases, and the junction held 16 bases outside the gene matches. The CDR3: CASFSLRDRDYSNQPQHF. CDR3 nucleotides: TGTGCCAGCTTCAGTTTGCGGGACAGAGACTATAGCAATCAGCCCCAGCATTTT.

This clonotype was detected ten times or more. V usage is TRBV12-5 and J usage is TRBJ2-1, with TRBD2 identical over 8 bases. Germline loops: CDR1 LGHNT, CDR2 FRNRAP. The CDR3 length is 16 residues. Trimming cost V 3 bases and J 6 bases; bases outside gene matches: 10. The CDR3 DNA reads as TGTGCTAGTGGTTTTCAAGCGGGAGAGGTTCCCAATGAGCAGTTCTTC. It codes for CASGFQAGEVPNEQFF.

The V and J genes are TRBV19 and TRBJ1-1, with D perhaps matching TRBD1 (6 bases). Germline CDR1 LNHDA, CDR2 SQIVND (reference sequence). This CDR3 is built from 13 residues. Trimming cost V 2 bases and J 5 bases, with 9 bases left between them. The CDR3 nucleotides read TGTGCCAGTAGTATACAAAGGGGGACTGAAGCTTTCTTT. It specifies CASSIQRGTEAFF. The variable domain in full, with the rest retrieved from reference TRBV19 and TRBJ1-1, is DGGITQSPKYLFRKEGQNVTLSCEQNLNHDAMYWYRQDPGQGLRLIYYSQIVNDFQKGDIAEGYSVSREKKESFPLTVTSAQKNPTAFYLCASSIQRGTEAFFGQGTRLTVV.

This clonotype was observed many times. V gene TRBV18 combines with J gene TRBJ1-6; perhaps TRBD1 as D (5 bases). Trimming removed 6 bases at V and 9 bases at J, with 12 bases between. CDR1 KGHSH and CDR2 LQKENI come from the germline V gene. The CDR3 length is 13 residues. The CDR3, as DNA: TGTGCCAGCTCTCGGGACGGCTTTTCACCCCTCCACTTT. This translates into CASSRDGFSPLHF. Complete variable domain (other parts from reference TRBV18 and TRBJ1-6): NAGVMQNPRHLVRRRGQEARLRCSPMKGHSHVYWYRQLPEEGLKFMVYLQKENIIDESGMPKERFSAEFPKEGPSILRIQQVVRGDSAAYFCASSRDGFSPLHFGNGTRLTVT.

This clonotype was found many times. This chain connects TRBV5-5 to TRBJ2-5, with 10 nucleotides matching TRBD1. With V trimmed by 3 bases and J by 1 base, 12 bases remained unmatched. This CDR3 comprises 18 residues. The V gene's germline CDR1 is SGHKS and CDR2 YYEKEE (reference sequence). The CDR3 region has the DNA TGTGCCAGCAGCTACCGACAGGGGGCAGGTGCGGCCCAAGAGACCCAGTACTTC. As protein: CASSYRQGAGAAQETQYF.

The J gene is TRBJ1-1, the V gene TRBV30; no definite D call. The CDR3 has 15 residues. Trimming cost V 4 bases and J 6 bases, with 21 bases left between them. Per the germline V gene, CDR1 is GTSNPN and CDR2 is SVGIG (reference sequence). CDR3 nucleotides: TGTGCCTGGAATTTCGGAATGAGCTATAGGCCTGAAGCTTTCTTT. It translates to CAWNFGMSYRPEAFF.

This clonotype was detected ten times or more. The chain employs TRBV19 and TRBJ2-2, with D perhaps assigned TRBD1 or TRBD2 (5 bases each). CDR1 is LNHDA, CDR2 SQIVND, per germline (reference sequence). The V and J ends lost 1 base and 0 bases respectively, with 12 bases between them. The CDR3 has 17 amino acids. The CDR3 loop is CASSIVVRDANTGELFF. In nucleotides, the CDR3 is TGTGCCAGTAGTATAGTGGTCCGGGACGCGAACACCGGGGAGCTGTTTTTT.

This chain links TRBV29-1 with TRBJ2-7; D unresolved. V was shortened by 4 bases and J by 0 bases, with 10 bases between the two germline ends. This CDR3 has 13 amino acids. The V gene's germline CDR1 is SQVTM and CDR2 ANQGSEA. The CDR3 DNA sequence: TGCAGCGTTGGGGTTAGCAGCTCCTACGAGCAGTACTTC. Protein product: CSVGVSSSYEQYF.

This clonotype was found a few times. V is TRBV13 and J is TRBJ1-1; 8 bases are shared with TRBD1. V shed 1 base, J shed 7 bases, and the junction held 5 bases outside the gene matches. The V gene's germline CDR1 is PRHDT and CDR2 FYEKMQ (reference sequence). The CDR3 runs 14 residues. This CDR3 is CASSLARGRNEAFF. The DNA for the CDR3 is TGTGCCAGCAGCTTAGCCAGGGGGCGTAATGAAGCTTTCTTT.

This clonotype was observed many times. The chain joins TRBV2 to TRBJ2-2; either TRBD1 or TRBD2 may supply D (5 bases each). Trimming removed 2 bases from V and 4 bases from J, with 17 bases in between. The CDR3 is made up of 17 amino acids. Per the germline V gene, CDR1 is SNHLY and CDR2 is FYNNEI. CDR3 protein: CASSEIKRGASTGELFF. The CDR3 DNA reads as TGTGCCAGCAGTGAAATTAAGAGAGGGGCAAGCACCGGGGAGCTGTTTTTT.